These 11 T cell receptor beta chains came from one sample sequenced in a study of identical twins. TCRdb re-derived calls from the 5' RACE reads in MiXCR, one entry per CDR3 protein. This table holds a few hundred thousand distinct CDR3 sequences, 5.5% to 7.5% found once. These same data were also listed under a study on T cells expressing NK-cell markers.

The sequenced sample consisted of CD8+ T cells sorted from blood. These receptors all come from a woman between 18 and 29 years old in good health.

This clonotype was recorded a few times. This chain uses TRBV19 with TRBJ1-1; possible D gene TRBD1, 5 bases. There are 13 residues in the CDR3. Trimming removed 5 bases from V and 8 bases from J, with 15 bases in between. The germline V gene has CDR1 LNHDA and CDR2 SQIVND (reference sequence). DNA of the CDR3: TGTGCCAGTAGTCCCGGGACCGCCGCCGAAGCTTTCTTT. Translating gives CASSPGTAAEAFF.

This clonotype came up a few times. V usage is TRBV6-2 or TRBV6-3 and J usage is TRBJ2-3; D uncertain. The CDR3 extends over 17 amino acids. V lost 1 base to trimming and J lost 5 bases, with 19 bases between them. Germline CDR1 MNHEY, CDR2 SVGEGT. This chain's CDR3 is CASSYWAVLTGQDTQYF. CDR3 nucleotide sequence: TGTGCCAGCAGTTACTGGGCGGTTCTCACCGGCCAAGATACGCAGTATTTT.

This clonotype occurred many times. This rearrangement joins TRBV7-9 to TRBJ2-1, with 8 positions matching TRBD1. The CDR3 covers 14 residues. CDR1 and CDR2 (germline): SEHNR, FQNEAQ (reference sequence). The trim removed 5 bases at V and 5 bases at J, leaving 5 bases unmatched. The CDR3 region has the DNA TGTGCCAGCAGCGGAGGACAGGGTGACAATGAGCAGTTCTTC. Amino acids: CASSGGQGDNEQFF.

This clonotype appeared many times. The chain has TRBV29-1 and TRBJ2-1; maybe TRBD1 (8 bases). Germline lookup yields CDR1 SQVTM and CDR2 ANQGSEA. CDR3 length equals 12 residues. V dropped 7 bases and J dropped 7 bases, with 14 bases sitting between them. The CDR3 reads CSAGQGGNEQFF. The CDR3 DNA follows: TGCAGCGCCGGACAGGGAGGGAATGAGCAGTTCTTC.

CDR3 residues: CASSIMAGEQFF. The CDR3 bases are TGTGCCAGTAGTATAATGGCGGGTGAGCAGTTCTTC. This chain links TRBV19 with TRBJ2-1, with a tentative D call TRBD2 (5 bases). Looked up from germline, CDR1 is LNHDA and CDR2 is SQIVND (reference sequence). V lost 2 bases to trimming and J lost 9 bases, with 8 bases between them. The CDR3 covers 12 residues.

The rearrangement joins TRBV7-6 to TRBJ2-1; D may be TRBD2 (6 bases). V lost 0 bases to trimming and J lost 10 bases, with 7 bases between them. Germline assignment: CDR1 SGHVS and CDR2 FNYEAQ. CDR3 length: 12 residues. The CDR3: CASSLAAGEQFF. For the CDR3, the DNA is TGTGCCAGCAGCTTAGCTGCGGGGGAGCAGTTCTTC.

The chain combines TRBV7-2 with TRBJ2-3; no definite D call. This CDR3 spans 15 amino acids. Germline V lookup: CDR1 SGHTA, CDR2 FQGNSA. Trimming left V 1 base short and J 6 bases short, with 14 bases between. The CDR3: CASSLEVGNLDTQYF. The CDR3, as DNA: TGTGCCAGCAGCTTAGAGGTGGGGAACCTTGATACGCAGTATTTT. Variable domain in full (rest from reference TRBV7-2 and TRBJ2-3): GAGVSQSPSNKVTEKGKDVELRCDPISGHTALYWYRQSLGQGLEFLIYFQGNSAPDKSGLPSDRFSAERTGGSVSTLTIQRTQQEDSAVYLCASSLEVGNLDTQYFGPGTRLTVL.

The CDR3 protein is CSVGQSSSYEQYF. The CDR3 DNA reads TGCAGCGTTGGGCAGTCGAGCTCCTACGAGCAGTACTTC. This chain uses TRBV29-1 with TRBJ2-7; D is unclear. This CDR3 region has 13 residues. CDR1 SQVTM and CDR2 ANQGSEA come from the germline V gene. The V gene lost 4 bases and the J gene lost 0 bases, with 10 bases spanning the gap.

This clonotype has a count of ten or more. The chain uses TRBV7-9 and TRBJ2-2, with 8 bases lining up with TRBD2. V lost 6 bases and J lost 1; bases outside the gene matches: 7. The CDR3 totals 16 residues. Germline V gene lookup returns CDR1 SEHNR and CDR2 FQNEAQ (reference sequence). CDR3 nucleotide sequence: TGTGCCAGCAGGGGAAGCGGGGGCCTGAACACCGGGGAGCTGTTTTTT. Amino acids: CASRGSGGLNTGELFF. The full variable domain, its missing parts supplied by reference TRBV7-9 and TRBJ2-2, is DTGVSQNPRHKITKRGQNVTFRCDPISEHNRLYWYRQTLGQGPEFLTYFQNEAQLEKSRLLSDRFSAERPKGSFSTLEIQRTEQGDSAMYLCASRGSGGLNTGELFFGEGSRLTVL.

V is TRBV27 and J is TRBJ1-1; D possibly corresponds to TRBD1 (5 bases). The length of the CDR3 is 12 residues. Germline values: CDR1 MNHEY, CDR2 SMNVEV (reference sequence). The DNA of the CDR3 is TGTGCGGGGGGTGCGGGGAACACTGAAGCTTTCTTT. Its protein is CAGGAGNTEAFF.

The chain recombines TRBV9 with TRBJ2-1; TRBD2 aligns across 9 bases. Per the germline V gene, CDR1 is SGDLS and CDR2 is YYNGEE. The CDR3 covers 16 residues. The V and J ends lost 3 bases and 0 bases, in that order; junction bases with no gene match: 4. The CDR3 DNA follows: TGTGCCAGCAGCGATCGACTAGCGGACTCCTACAATGAGCAGTTCTTC. Protein sequence: CASSDRLADSYNEQFF.